These 31 T cell receptor beta chains originate from one sample sequenced in a study of shared clonotypes between healthy human individuals (dated by TCRdb to 2020 to 2021). The receptor library was made with the immunoSEQ multiplex PCR assay. TCRdb retrieved this table from immuneACCESS and kept in-frame rearrangements only. Not all clones are present; in checked studies, unresolved V genes account for under half, and no reason is known for the remainder. This sample gives some 2,000,000 clones in total; over 85% of them show up just once. The ten largest clones add up to roughly 0.13% of the sample. Sequenced input: naive CD4+ T cells sorted from blood. This sample's cell subset or site label indicates: CD45RA+ positively selected. The receptor source for this set is a man between 18 and 35 years old in good health.

This rearrangement joins TRBV9 to TRBJ2-7; no clear D. Germline CDR1 and CDR2: SGDLS and YYNGEE. The CDR3 loop spans 13 amino acids. The V end lost 1 base, the J end lost 2 bases, and 7 bases lay between the germline ends. CDR3 amino acids: CASSVSSTYEQYF. CDR3 sequence (DNA): TGTGCCAGCAGCGTAAGCAGTACCTACGAGCAGTACTTC.

The chain couples TRBV7-9 to TRBJ2-7, with 8 bases that match TRBD2. V was pared by 6 bases and J by 2 bases, with 15 bases of the junction left unmatched. CDR1 is SEHNR and CDR2 is FQNEAQ in the germline V gene (reference sequence). The CDR3 is 17 residues long. In nucleotides, the CDR3 is TGTGCCAGCAGTAAGTCCGGGGGTCGGGGACTAGCCTACGAGCAGTACTTC. Amino acids: CASSKSGGRGLAYEQYF.

This sequence joins TRBV15 and TRBJ1-6, with TRBD1 as a possible D gene (6 bases). Germline CDR1 and CDR2: LNHNV and YYDKDF (reference sequence). The CDR3 covers 15 residues. Trimming left V 8 bases short and J 0 bases short, with 11 bases between. The CDR3 spells CATSQGFSYNSPLHF. CDR3 DNA: TGTGCCACCTCCCAGGGGTTCTCCTATAATTCACCCCTCCACTTT.

This rearrangement joins TRBV10-3 to TRBJ2-7; the match to TRBD1 covers 7 bases. Germline CDR1 reads ENHRY; CDR2 reads SYGVKD. The CDR3 runs 15 residues. V was pared by 6 bases and J by 2 bases, with 10 bases of the junction left unmatched. The CDR3 loop reads CAIRETGLGTYEQYF. The DNA for the CDR3 is TGTGCCATCAGGGAGACAGGGTTAGGGACCTACGAGCAGTACTTC.

This clone was recorded at least ten times. The V gene is TRBV7-9, the J gene TRBJ1-2; TRBD1 might be the D (6 bases). Germline V gene sequence: CDR1 SEHNR, CDR2 FQNEAQ (reference sequence). The CDR3 consists of 13 residues. V lost 5 bases to trimming and J lost 4 bases, with 11 bases between them. The CDR3 DNA reads TGTGCCAGCAGCGTACAGGGTCCCTATGGCTACACCTTC. It specifies CASSVQGPYGYTF.

The gene calls are TRBV28 and TRBJ2-2; D not certain. CDR1 is MDHEN and CDR2 is SYDVKM in the germline V gene. CDR3 size: 12 residues. V was pared by 6 bases and J by 8 bases, with 10 bases between. The CDR3 coding sequence is TGTGCCAGCAGGACACAGACGGGGGAGCTGTTTTTT. Translating gives CASRTQTGELFF.

The chain joins TRBV5-1 to TRBJ2-5, with D perhaps TRBD2 (5 bases). CDR1 and CDR2 from the germline V gene are SGHRS and YFSETQ. The CDR3 has 15 amino acids. The germline V and J ends were trimmed by 5 bases and 6 bases, with 20 bases remaining between them. CDR3 residues: CASSGTDSRVKTQYF. Here the CDR3 DNA reads TGCGCCAGCAGTGGTACGGACTCTCGAGTAAAGACCCAGTACTTC.

This chain links TRBV5-5 with TRBJ1-2; D remains ambiguous. The CDR3 extends over 14 amino acids. Per the germline V gene, CDR1 is SGHKS and CDR2 is YYEKEE (reference sequence). With 4 bases removed from V and 4 bases from J, the gap between germline ends came to 14 bases. The chain's CDR3 is CASSVPTLFYGYTF. The CDR3 coding sequence is TGTGCCAGCAGCGTACCGACTCTTTTCTATGGCTACACCTTC.

The chain combines TRBV10-3 with TRBJ1-4, with D tentatively TRBD1 (6 bases). Germline V gene sequence: CDR1 ENHRY, CDR2 SYGVKD. This CDR3 has 14 residues. V gave up 5 bases and J gave up 5 bases, with 12 bases separating them. The CDR3 bases are TGTGCCATCAGTTCCCGGGACACCAATGAAAAACTGTTTTTT. Amino acid sequence: CAISSRDTNEKLFF.

This clone was observed a few times. Additional DNA sequences in this sample encode the identical CDR3. The J gene is TRBJ2-3, the V gene TRBV14; D not certain. Germline loops: CDR1 SGHDN, CDR2 FVKESK. V was clipped by 3 bases and J by 5 bases, with 3 bases between them. CDR3 length: 11 residues. The CDR3 is CASSQVDTQYF. CDR3 sequence (DNA): TGTGCCAGCAGCCAGGTAGATACGCAGTATTTT.

Comments on this clone: Other DNA variants within this sample encode the same CDR3. This chain joins TRBV29-1 and TRBJ2-4; D is unresolved. Per germline, CDR1 SQVTM and CDR2 ANQGSEA. The CDR3 consists of 12 residues. V was cut by 2 bases and J by 0 bases, with 2 bases left in between. The CDR3 is CSVELAKNIQYF. Here the CDR3 DNA reads TGCAGCGTTGAACTAGCCAAAAACATTCAGTACTTC.

This sequence joins TRBV7-9 and TRBJ2-1; D perhaps matches TRBD2 (6 bases). The V gene's germline CDR1 is SEHNR and CDR2 FQNEAQ (reference sequence). The CDR3 contains 15 residues. The V gene lost 3 bases and the J gene lost 9 bases, with 18 bases spanning the gap. CDR3 sequence (DNA): TGTGCCAGCAGCTTGATACCGGGCCTGGGGGGTGAGCAGTTCTTC. Its protein product is CASSLIPGLGGEQFF. Full variable domain (outside the CDR3, taken from reference TRBV7-9 and TRBJ2-1): DTGVSQNPRHKITKRGQNVTFRCDPISEHNRLYWYRQTLGQGPEFLTYFQNEAQLEKSRLLSDRFSAERPKGSFSTLEIQRTEQGDSAMYLCASSLIPGLGGEQFFGPGTRLTVL.

The chain has TRBV30 and TRBJ1-2; 7 bases line up with TRBD1. Trimming cost V 3 bases and J 2 bases; bases outside gene matches: 9. The CDR3 is 15 amino acids. CDR1 GTSNPN and CDR2 SVGIG come from the germline V gene (reference sequence). The CDR3 loop reads CAWSEGTAINYGYTF. DNA of the CDR3: TGTGCCTGGAGCGAAGGGACAGCTATCAACTATGGCTACACCTTC.

Notes on this clone: Other DNA sequences in the same sample also yield this CDR3. The chain uses TRBV6-5 and TRBJ1-1; no clear D. V dropped 5 bases and J dropped 2 bases, with 6 bases sitting between them. This CDR3 has 12 amino acids. The germline V gene has CDR1 MNHEY and CDR2 SVGAGI. The CDR3, as DNA: TGTGCCAGCAGTAGGGCTAACACTGAAGCTTTCTTT. This sequence encodes CASSRANTEAFF.

As to this clone: The same CDR3 arises from other DNA sequences in this sample as well. The V gene is TRBV5-1, the J gene TRBJ2-7; 8 bases align to TRBD2. The length of the CDR3 is 16 residues. The V gene end was trimmed by 0 bases and the J gene end by 3 bases; junction bases not matched to a gene: 8. CDR1 SGHRS and CDR2 YFSETQ come from the germline V gene. CDR3 region: CASSLGSSGGSYEQYF. The CDR3, as DNA: TGCGCCAGCAGCTTGGGGTCGAGCGGGGGAAGCTACGAGCAGTACTTC.

In its sample, this clone was seen once. The chain is built from TRBV7-2 and TRBJ2-2; TRBD2 aligns across 15 bases. The CDR3 covers 17 residues. Germline-derived CDR1 and CDR2 are SGHTA and FQGNSA. V dropped 6 bases and J dropped 5; count of bases not matched to a gene: 7. As DNA, the CDR3 is TGTGCCAGCAGAGAGGGACTAGCGGGAGGTGGAACCGGGGAGCTGTTTTTT. Residues: CASREGLAGGGTGELFF. The entire variable domain, with the rest obtained from reference TRBV7-2 and TRBJ2-2, is as follows: GAGVSQSPSNKVTEKGKDVELRCDPISGHTALYWYRQSLGQGLEFLIYFQGNSAPDKSGLPSDRFSAERTGGSVSTLTIQRTQQEDSAVYLCASREGLAGGGTGELFFGEGSRLTVL.

CDR3 DNA sequence: TGTGCCATCAAGGAAGGGAACACTGAAGCTTTCTTT. This translates into CAIKEGNTEAFF. The genes are TRBV10-3 and TRBJ1-1, with unresolved D. V was trimmed by 7 bases and J by 1 base, leaving 7 bases between them. Per germline, CDR1 ENHRY and CDR2 SYGVKD. This CDR3 has 12 amino acids.

V usage is TRBV30 and J usage is TRBJ2-3, with 13 nucleotides matching TRBD2. The CDR3 loop spans 16 amino acids. Germline CDR1 and CDR2: GTSNPN and SVGIG (reference sequence). Trimming took 0 bases from V and 6 from J; bases not matched to a gene: 6. The CDR3 DNA reads as TGTGCCTGGAGTGTACTGACTAGCGGGGGGCGGGATACGCAGTATTTT. Translating it yields CAWSVLTSGGRDTQYF.

The rearrangement joins TRBV5-6 to TRBJ1-4; a possible D gene is TRBD1 (6 bases). The CDR3 is 18 amino acids. V lost 2 bases to trimming and J lost 4 bases, with 21 bases between them. The germline V gene encodes CDR1 SGHDT and CDR2 YYEEEE. The CDR3 loop reads CASSFSRPGGGGNEKLFF. The DNA of the CDR3 is TGTGCCAGCAGCTTTTCACGGCCCGGGGGCGGGGGTAATGAAAAACTGTTTTTT.

The V and J genes are TRBV5-6 and TRBJ2-2; no clear D gene. CDR3 size: 13 residues. Germline CDR1 reads SGHDT; CDR2 reads YYEEEE. The ends were cut back, 1 base at V and 6 bases at J, with 7 bases in the middle. The CDR3 DNA sequence: TGTGCCAGCAGCTTGCACAGAGCCGGGGAGCTGTTTTTT. As protein: CASSLHRAGELFF. The whole variable domain, remainder taken from reference TRBV5-6 and TRBJ2-2, is DAGVTQSPTHLIKTRGQQVTLRCSPKSGHDTVSWYQQALGQGPQFIFQYYEEEERQRGNFPDRFSGHQFPNYSSELNVNALLLGDSALYLCASSLHRAGELFFGEGSRLTVL.

The chain joins TRBV7-8 to TRBJ2-7; 8 positions match TRBD2. The CDR3 is 15 amino acids. The germline gives CDR1 SGHVS, CDR2 FQNEAQ. V lost 2 bases to trimming and J lost 0 bases; unmatched junction nucleotides: 3. DNA of the CDR3: TGTGCCAGCAGCTTACGGGGGGGAAGCTCCTACGAGCAGTACTTC. Its translation is CASSLRGGSSYEQYF.

The J gene is TRBJ2-1, the V gene TRBV7-8; 7 positions agree with TRBD2. The CDR3 is 18 residues long. CDR1 and CDR2 (germline): SGHVS, FQNEAQ. J gave up 7 bases and V 8 bases, and 23 bases lay outside the gene matches. CDR3 residues: CASLLRSRREEMWNEQFF. In nucleotides, the CDR3 is TGTGCCAGCCTACTTAGAAGCAGACGGGAGGAAATGTGGAATGAGCAGTTCTTC. Complete variable domain (other parts from reference TRBV7-8 and TRBJ2-1): GAGVSQSPRYKVAKRGQDVALRCDPISGHVSLFWYQQALGQGPEFLTYFQNEAQLDKSGLPSDRFFAERPEGSVSTLKIQRTQQEDSAVYLCASLLRSRREEMWNEQFFGPGTRLTVL.

V gene TRBV10-3 combines with J gene TRBJ1-1, with TRBD1 identical over 8 bases. The length of the CDR3 is 17 residues. Germline V gene lookup returns CDR1 ENHRY and CDR2 SYGVKD. After removal of 0 bases from V and 1 base from J, the junction contained 7 bases not matched to a gene. The CDR3 coding sequence is TGTGCCATCAGTGAGTCGAACAGGGGGGGCCCGAACACTGAAGCTTTCTTT. Its protein product is CAISESNRGGPNTEAFF.

The chain has TRBV13 and TRBJ2-7; D is undetermined. V was cut by 4 bases and J by 6 bases, with 22 bases left in between. The CDR3 runs 16 residues. In germline, CDR1 is PRHDT, CDR2 FYEKMQ (reference sequence). CDR3 sequence reads: CASSWLQDLDAAEQYF. The CDR3 coding sequence is TGTGCCAGCAGCTGGCTCCAGGACCTCGACGCGGCCGAGCAGTACTTC.

This clone was counted a single time. The sample carries other DNA sequences with the same CDR3. CDR3 protein: CASSRGGAEETQYF. For the CDR3, the DNA is TGTGCCAGCTCGCGAGGGGGGGCCGAAGAGACCCAGTACTTC. This chain links TRBV6-1 with TRBJ2-5, with D possibly matching TRBD2 (7 bases). The CDR3 is 14 amino acids. Germline values: CDR1 MNHNS, CDR2 SASEGT. The V gene lost 8 bases and the J gene lost 3 bases, with 16 bases spanning the gap.

The gene calls are TRBV10-3 and TRBJ2-5, with 7 bases matching TRBD1. V shed 6 bases and J 2 bases; nucleotides not matched to a gene: 3. CDR3 length equals 13 residues. CDR1 and CDR2 from the germline V gene are ENHRY and SYGVKD. The CDR3 region has the DNA TGTGCCATCAGCGACAGGGAACAAGAGACCCAGTACTTC. It is translated as CAISDREQETQYF.

The rearrangement uses TRBV7-6 and TRBJ1-2; 7 bases fit TRBD1. Losses at the gene ends were 1 base for V and 4 bases for J; bases not matched to a gene: 6. The germline CDR1 and CDR2 sequences are SGHVS and FNYEAQ. There are 15 residues in the CDR3. In nucleotides, the CDR3 is TGTGCCAGCAGCTTAGAAGCGGACAGGCTCTATGGCTACACCTTC. Its protein product is CASSLEADRLYGYTF.

This chain uses TRBV18 with TRBJ1-5; D remains ambiguous. The CDR3 is 14 amino acids. V was trimmed by 2 bases and J by 4 bases, leaving 9 bases between them. Germline CDR1 is KGHSH and CDR2 is LQKENI. CDR3 sequence reads: CASSPSTQNQPQHF. The CDR3, as DNA: TGTGCCAGCTCACCATCGACACAGAATCAGCCCCAGCATTTT. The complete variable domain, with remaining parts taken from reference TRBV18 and TRBJ1-5, reads NAGVMQNPRHLVRRRGQEARLRCSPMKGHSHVYWYRQLPEEGLKFMVYLQKENIIDESGMPKERFSAEFPKEGPSILRIQQVVRGDSAAYFCASSPSTQNQPQHFGDGTRLSIL.

The CDR3 is CASSLDSVVYGYTF. The CDR3 DNA reads TGTGCCAGCAGCCTCGACAGCGTGGTCTATGGCTACACCTTC. V gene TRBV7-2 combines with J gene TRBJ1-2; TRBD1 might be the D (5 bases). Trimming left V 5 bases short and J 4 bases short, with 14 bases between. Germline CDR1 is SGHTA and CDR2 is FQGNSA. CDR3 length equals 14 residues.

A word on this clone: This sample also contains other DNA sequences that code for the same CDR3. The rearrangement joins TRBV5-1 to TRBJ2-7, with no clear D. This CDR3 region has 11 residues. Germline assignment: CDR1 SGHRS and CDR2 YFSETQ. V lost 4 bases and J lost 3, with 5 bases in between. CDR3 region: CASSLHYEQYF. CDR3 nucleotides: TGCGCCAGCAGCCTTCACTACGAGCAGTACTTC.

The rearrangement uses TRBV13 and TRBJ2-7; TRBD2 matches 14 bases. CDR1 is PRHDT, CDR2 FYEKMQ, per germline (reference sequence). CDR3 size: 19 residues. Trimming took 5 bases from V and 0 from J; bases not matched to a gene: 12. CDR3 sequence: CASSRTIGLAGGPSYEQYF. For the CDR3, the DNA is TGTGCCAGCAGCCGAACTATCGGACTAGCGGGGGGACCCTCCTACGAGCAGTACTTC.